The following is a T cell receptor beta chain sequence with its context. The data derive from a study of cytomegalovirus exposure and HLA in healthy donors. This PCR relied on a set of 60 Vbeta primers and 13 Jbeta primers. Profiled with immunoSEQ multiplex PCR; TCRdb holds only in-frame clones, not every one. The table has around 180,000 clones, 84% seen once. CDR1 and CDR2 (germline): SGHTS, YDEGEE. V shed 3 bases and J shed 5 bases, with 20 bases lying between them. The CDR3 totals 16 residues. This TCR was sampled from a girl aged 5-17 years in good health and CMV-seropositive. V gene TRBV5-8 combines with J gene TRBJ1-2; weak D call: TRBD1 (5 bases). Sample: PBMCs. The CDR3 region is CASSSNSGTFHYGYTF. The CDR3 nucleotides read TGTGCCAGCAGCTCTAACTCCGGGACTTTTCATTATGGCTACACCTTC.